A selection of T cell receptor beta chains follows, all from one sample in a study of PD-1 blockade in classical Hodgkin lymphoma. Generated by immunoSEQ multiplex PCR, the TCRdb table keeps only in-frame clones and is missing some. The sample has 35,000 to 50,000 clones; about 70% are singletons. This specimen was peripheral blood mononuclear cells (PBMCs), taken at baseline. The receptors stem from a human donor with classical Hodgkin lymphoma. The CDR3 runs from the conserved cysteine through the conserved F or W. A D gene is named only where the DNA matches it firmly. Rows give clone size only sometimes, using once, few, many, or a class for an expanded clone.

d_call j_call clone_size v_call cdr3_nt cdr3_aa
. TRBJ2-1 . TRBV27 TGTGCCAGCAGTCCGGTGGGGTCTGAGCAGTTCTTC CASSPVGSEQFF
. TRBJ2-7 . TRBV6-5 TGTGCCAGCAGCGACCGACGGGACGAGCAGTACTTC CASSDRRDEQYF
TRBD2 TRBJ2-3 . TRBV6-1 TGTGCCAGCAGTGAGGGACTAGCCACAGATACGCAGTATTTT CASSEGLATDTQYF
. TRBJ2-1 . TRBV9 TGTGCCAGCACCCCCGGAGGTAGGTCCTACAATGAGCAGTTCTTC CASTPGGRSYNEQFF
. TRBJ1-1 few TRBV19 TGTGCCAGTAGTATAGATGGCAGAGCCACTGAAGCTTTCTTT CASSIDGRATEAFF
TRBD1 TRBJ1-1 . TRBV18 TGTGCCAGCTCAGGGGACAGGGGGGCTGAAGCTTTCTTT CASSGDRGAEAFF
. TRBJ1-4 . TRBV29-1 TGCAGCGTGTCAATCCAGGGAACTAATGAAAAACTGTTTTTT CSVSIQGTNEKLFF
TRBD2 TRBJ2-3 . TRBV7-3 TGTGCCAGCAGCTTAACGTCGGCTAGCGGGAGTCATACAGATACGCAGTATTTT CASSLTSASGSHTDTQYF
. TRBJ1-3 . TRBV5-4 TGTGCCAGCAGCTTGGACAGGGGAAACACCATATATTTT CASSLDRGNTIYF
TRBD1 TRBJ1-1 . TRBV2 TGTGCCAGCAGTACAGACAGGGTGGCCACTGAAGCTTTCTTT CASSTDRVATEAFF
TRBD1 TRBJ1-5 . TRBV28 TGTGCCAGCAGTCTAGACAGGGTGGATGTGAGCAATCAGCCCCAGCATTTT CASSLDRVDVSNQPQHF
. TRBJ1-2 few TRBV2 TGTGCCAGCAGTTTTTCGACGGTGTCAGGAGGTGGCTACACCTTC CASSFSTVSGGGYTF
. TRBJ1-2 . TRBV6-6 TGTGCCAGCAGTTACTATAGTCGGTTTGAGTTCTATGGCTACACCTTC CASSYYSRFEFYGYTF
TRBD1 TRBJ1-1 few TRBV9 TGTGCCAGCAGCGAGGGTGGGACAGACCCTTACACTGAAGCTTTCTTT CASSEGGTDPYTEAFF
TRBD1 TRBJ1-3 . TRBV19 TGTGCCAGTAGTATTGTGCGGGCACAGGGGGCGCCGTTATTACCTGGAAACACCATATATTTT CASSIVRAQGAPLLPGNTIYF
. TRBJ2-1 once TRBV27 TGTGCCAGCAGTGTCACGACTAGAGGCTACAATGAGCAGTTCTTC CASSVTTRGYNEQFF
TRBD2 TRBJ2-7 . TRBV7-6 TGTGCCAGCAGCCCCGCCCCTGTTAGCGGGCAGCAGTACTTC CASSPAPVSGQQYF
. TRBJ2-7 . TRBV28 TGTGCCAGCAGTTTATTCAGGGGTGTCTCCTACGAGCAGTACTTC CASSLFRGVSYEQYF
. TRBJ2-2 . TRBV7-6 TGTGCCAGCAGCTGGGAGACGAACACCGGGGAGCTGTTTTTT CASSWETNTGELFF
. TRBJ1-1 once TRBV19 TGTGCCAGTAATTCGGGCTACATGAACACTGAAGCTTTCTTT CASNSGYMNTEAFF
TRBD2 TRBJ2-1 . TRBV11-2 TGTGCCAGCAGTAATAGCGGGAGGGCGGTTGAGCAGTTCTTC CASSNSGRAVEQFF
TRBD1 TRBJ1-1 . TRBV19 TGTGCCAGTAGTAGAGAGGGGGCGGTCACTGAAGCTTTCTTT CASSREGAVTEAFF
. TRBJ2-3 . TRBV28 TGTGCCAGCAGTTTACGGCCTTTAGGGGTCACAGATACGCAGTATTTT CASSLRPLGVTDTQYF
. TRBJ2-1 few TRBV7-9 TGTGCCAGCAGTCCTCGGGGCGGGAAAAAGGGGAATGAGCAGTTCTTC CASSPRGGKKGNEQFF
. TRBJ2-7 . TRBV28 TGTGCCAGCAGTTACGCGGGGTCCCCCTCCTACGAGCAGTACTTC CASSYAGSPSYEQYF
. TRBJ2-1 . TRBV2 TGTGCCAGCGGCGCATGGTCCTACAATGAGCAGTTCTTC CASGAWSYNEQFF
. TRBJ2-7 . TRBV19 TGTGCCAGTAGTATGGGTCGGGGCTCCCCGCCCTACGAGCAGTACTTC CASSMGRGSPPYEQYF
. TRBJ1-1 . TRBV21-1 TGTGCCAGCAGCCTAAAGAGGGGGGGCACTGAAGCTTTCTTT CASSLKRGGTEAFF
. TRBJ2-7 . TRBV6-5 TGTGCCAGCAGCCCAGGACTCAACTACGAGCAGTACTTC CASSPGLNYEQYF
. TRBJ2-5 . TRBV18 TGTGCCAGCTCGCCCGGTCCGGGAGAGACCCAGTACTTC CASSPGPGETQYF
. TRBJ1-2 . TRBV19 TGTGCCACCTTAGACAGACACTCGGACTACACCTTC CATLDRHSDYTF
TRBD2 TRBJ2-7 many TRBV28 TGTGCCAGCAGTCCTTTCACGGGAGGTATCTACGAGCAGTACTTC CASSPFTGGIYEQYF
. TRBJ2-7 . TRBV28 TGTGCCAGCAGTTACCCGGGCAGCTCCTACGAGCAGTACTTC CASSYPGSSYEQYF
TRBD1 TRBJ2-5 . TRBV30 TGTGCCTGGAGTGTAGGGACAGCTCAAGAGACCCAGTACTTC CAWSVGTAQETQYF
TRBD1 TRBJ1-5 . TRBV5-1 TGCGCCAGCAGCTGGACAGGGTCCCAGCCCCAGCATTTT CASSWTGSQPQHF
. TRBJ2-1 . TRBV7-9 TGTGCCAGCAGCTTAGTCCCCAGCTCCTACAATGAGCAGTTCTTC CASSLVPSSYNEQFF
. TRBJ1-2 . TRBV5-1 TGCGCCAGCAAAGGGGAACCCTTAAACTATGGCTACACCTTC CASKGEPLNYGYTF
TRBD1 TRBJ2-1 . TRBV11-2 TGTGCCAGCAGGCCGACAGGGCTGCGTGTTGATGATGAGCAGTTCTTC CASRPTGLRVDDEQFF
. TRBJ2-6 few TRBV28 TGTGCCAGCAGTTTACCCTCAGGGGATAGGGGCTCTGGGGCCAACGTCCTGACTTTC CASSLPSGDRGSGANVLTF
. TRBJ1-1 . TRBV9 TGTGCCAGCAGCCCCCGCCCCCTGACTGAAGCTTTCTTT CASSPRPLTEAFF
TRBD1 TRBJ2-4 . TRBV19 TGTGCCAGTAGTATCACCGGACAGGGCGATGCCAAAAACATTCAGTACTTC CASSITGQGDAKNIQYF
TRBD1 TRBJ2-7 once TRBV28 TGTGCCAGCAGTTTATGGACAGGGGGTATCAACGAGCAGTACTTC CASSLWTGGINEQYF
TRBD1 TRBJ1-1 . TRBV12-5 TGTGCTAGTCGGGACAGGGGTGGAGTGGACACTGAAGCTTTCTTT CASRDRGGVDTEAFF